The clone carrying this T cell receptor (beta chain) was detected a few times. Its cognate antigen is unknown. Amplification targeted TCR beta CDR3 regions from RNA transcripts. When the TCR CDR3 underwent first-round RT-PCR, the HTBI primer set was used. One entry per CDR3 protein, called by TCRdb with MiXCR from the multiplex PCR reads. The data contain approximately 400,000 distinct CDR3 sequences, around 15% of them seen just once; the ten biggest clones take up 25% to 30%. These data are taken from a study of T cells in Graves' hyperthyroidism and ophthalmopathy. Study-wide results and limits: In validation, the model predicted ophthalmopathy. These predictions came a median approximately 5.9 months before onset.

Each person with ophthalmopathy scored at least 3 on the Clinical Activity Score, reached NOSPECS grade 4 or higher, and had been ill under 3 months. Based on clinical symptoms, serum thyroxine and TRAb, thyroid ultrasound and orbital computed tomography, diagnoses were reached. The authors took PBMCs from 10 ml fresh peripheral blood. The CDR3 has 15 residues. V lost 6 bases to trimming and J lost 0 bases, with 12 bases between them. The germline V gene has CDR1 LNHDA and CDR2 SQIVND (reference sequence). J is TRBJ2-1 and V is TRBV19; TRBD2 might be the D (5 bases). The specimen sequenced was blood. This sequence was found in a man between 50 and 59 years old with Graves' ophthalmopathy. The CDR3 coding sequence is TGTGCCAGTAGCCTATCTAGCAACTCCTACAATGAGCAGTTCTTC. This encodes CASSLSSNSYNEQFF.